Each of the 27 T cell receptor beta chains below was sequenced from the same sample in a study of blood T cell repertoires in COVID-19. Produced via immunoSEQ multiplex PCR; TCRdb's table is partial and in-frame only. The sample holds 350,000 or so clones, over 85% seen once. Sequencing input: peripheral blood. These receptors came from a woman in her sixties or seventies with COVID-19, enrolled during active disease.

This rearrangement joins TRBV19 to TRBJ1-2; D unclear. The CDR3 is 12 amino acids. Trimming took off 2 bases at V and 4 bases at J, with 5 bases between the two ends. From germline, CDR1 is LNHDA and CDR2 SQIVND (reference sequence). The CDR3 sequence: CASSINSYGYTF. DNA for the CDR3: TGTGCCAGTAGTATAAATAGCTATGGCTACACCTTC.

The genes are TRBV5-8 and TRBJ1-4; D unclear. The CDR3 sequence is 12 residues long. V shed 0 bases and J shed 12 bases, with 9 bases lying between them. CDR1 SGHTS and CDR2 YDEGEE come from the germline V gene. CDR3 nucleotide sequence: TGTGCCAGCAGCTTGGATGGAGGGCAACTGTTTTTT. The encoded protein is CASSLDGGQLFF.

The chain recombines TRBV28 with TRBJ1-2, with 10 bases lining up with TRBD1. Trimming took 3 bases from V and 6 from J; bases not matched to a gene: 4. The CDR3 is 14 residues long. Per germline, CDR1 MDHEN and CDR2 SYDVKM. In DNA, the CDR3 is TGTGCCAGCAGTTTTCGGGACAGGGGTCATGGCTACACCTTC. Its protein is CASSFRDRGHGYTF.

This chain connects TRBV27 to TRBJ2-7; D perhaps matches TRBD2 (5 bases). This CDR3 has 14 amino acids. Deletions cut 4 bases from V and 4 bases from J, with 14 bases between. The germline V gene has CDR1 MNHEY and CDR2 SMNVEV (reference sequence). The CDR3 is CASSSAYRGYEQYF. Here the CDR3 DNA reads TGTGCCAGCAGTTCGGCCTACCGGGGTTACGAGCAGTACTTC.

V gene TRBV5-1 combines with J gene TRBJ1-2; a possible D gene is TRBD1 (6 bases). The CDR3 has 13 residues. V dropped 6 bases and J dropped 4 bases, with 13 bases sitting between them. Germline lookup yields CDR1 SGHRS and CDR2 YFSETQ. The CDR3 sequence: CASNPGDLYGYTF. For the CDR3, the DNA is TGCGCCAGCAACCCAGGGGACCTCTATGGCTACACCTTC.

This clone appeared a single time. This chain links TRBV9 with TRBJ2-2; D remains ambiguous. CDR3 length equals 11 residues. V was trimmed by 4 bases and J by 7 bases, leaving 5 bases between them. Germline CDR1 is SGDLS and CDR2 is YYNGEE. The CDR3 DNA reads TGTGCCAGCAGCCGCAGCGGGGAGCTGTTTTTT. Protein product: CASSRSGELFF.

Of note for this clone: It is unclear where the CDR3 begins or ends on the DNA, so no DNA is shown, and the CDR3 is as TCRdb lists it. The chain has TRBV6-1 and TRBJ1-5; the table's TRBD1 call for D was not verified on the DNA. Including both end residues, the CDR3 is 11 amino acids long. The V gene's germline CDR1 is MNHNS and CDR2 SASEGT. The CDR3 is CASSEWARGAF.

The count of this clone is one. This chain links TRBV27 with TRBJ1-6; D uncertain. CDR3 length equals 15 residues. Germline values: CDR1 MNHEY, CDR2 SMNVEV (reference sequence). V lost 10 bases and J 0 bases, leaving 13 bases between the germline ends. CDR3 loop: CATMTSSSYNSPLHF. The CDR3, as DNA: TGTGCCACCATGACATCAAGCTCCTATAATTCACCCCTCCACTTT.

V gene TRBV6-5 combines with J gene TRBJ1-1, with TRBD1 matching 10 bases. Germline CDR1 and CDR2: MNHEY and SVGAGI. The CDR3 has 15 residues. Losses at the gene ends were 8 bases for V and 9 bases for J; bases not matched to a gene: 15. CDR3 in DNA: TGTGCCAGCCTCCTTAGGGACAGGGGTGTGAACAAAGCTTTCTTT. Translating gives CASLLRDRGVNKAFF.

This clone was picked up a small number of times. CDR3 protein: CASSRHPGEQEKLFF. The DNA of the CDR3 is TGTGCCAGCAGCCGGCATCCGGGGGAGCAAGAAAAACTGTTTTTT. V and J are TRBV7-8 and TRBJ1-4; a weak D match, TRBD1 (5 bases). The V end was cut by 5 bases, the J end by 8 bases, with 18 bases between. This CDR3 has 15 residues. Germline lookup yields CDR1 SGHVS and CDR2 FQNEAQ. The variable domain in full, completed from reference TRBV7-8 and TRBJ1-4, reads GAGVSQSPRYKVAKRGQDVALRCDPISGHVSLFWYQQALGQGPEFLTYFQNEAQLDKSGLPSDRFFAERPEGSVSTLKIQRTQQEDSAVYLCASSRHPGEQEKLFFGSGTQLSVL.

This chain connects TRBV7-2 to TRBJ1-5; D not resolved. V was pared by 3 bases and J by 7 bases, with 13 bases between. This CDR3 contains 14 residues. CDR1 is SGHTA and CDR2 is FQGNSA in the germline V gene. CDR3 nucleotides: TGTGCCAGCAGCTTCCATGATAGCGGGCAGCCCCAGCATTTT. Its protein is CASSFHDSGQPQHF.

The chain employs TRBV7-8 and TRBJ1-5; D call uncertain. V was clipped by 3 bases and J by 7 bases, with 10 bases between them. CDR1 and CDR2 (germline): SGHVS, FQNEAQ. The CDR3 consists of 13 residues. Written as DNA, the CDR3 is TGTGCCAGCAGCTTGGCACGGGTCCAGCCCCAGCATTTT. Protein sequence: CASSLARVQPQHF. Full variable domain (missing parts from reference TRBV7-8 and TRBJ1-5): GAGVSQSPRYKVAKRGQDVALRCDPISGHVSLFWYQQALGQGPEFLTYFQNEAQLDKSGLPSDRFFAERPEGSVSTLKIQRTQQEDSAVYLCASSLARVQPQHFGDGTRLSIL.

The V call is TRBV9, the J call TRBJ2-5; 7 nucleotides line up with TRBD2. Unmatched junction bases numbered 6, after V lost 3 bases and J lost 4 bases. This CDR3 contains 14 residues. CDR1 and CDR2 (germline): SGDLS, YYNGEE. The CDR3 loop reads CASSASGGRETQYF. As DNA, the CDR3 is TGTGCCAGCAGCGCTTCGGGGGGTCGAGAGACCCAGTACTTC.

This chain uses TRBV7-3 with TRBJ2-1, with 7 bases lining up with TRBD2. The CDR3 loop spans 15 amino acids. Germline V gene lookup returns CDR1 SGHTA and CDR2 FQGTGA. J gave up 1 base and V 5 bases, and 5 bases lay outside the gene matches. Written as DNA, the CDR3 is TGTGCCAGCAGCAACCCTAGCGGTTCCTACAATGAGCAGTTCTTC. Its translation is CASSNPSGSYNEQFF. Combining the CDR3 with reference TRBV7-3 and TRBJ2-1 gives the whole variable domain GAGVSQTPSNKVTEKGKYVELRCDPISGHTALYWYRQSLGQGPEFLIYFQGTGAADDSGLPNDRFFAVRPEGSVSTLKIQRTERGDSAVYLCASSNPSGSYNEQFFGPGTRLTVL.

The chain joins TRBV10-3 to TRBJ1-2; D is unresolved. Germline V lookup: CDR1 ENHRY, CDR2 SYGVKD. Trimming removed 5 bases at V and 6 bases at J, with 13 bases between. This CDR3 spans 13 amino acids. CDR3 sequence reads: CAISPTLVDGYTF. CDR3 bases: TGTGCCATCAGTCCAACCCTAGTGGATGGCTACACCTTC.

This clone has only one observation. This sequence joins TRBV28 and TRBJ2-7; D might be TRBD1 (7 bases). Trimming cost V 2 bases and J 2 bases, with 19 bases left between them. This CDR3 has 17 residues. Germline CDR1 is MDHEN and CDR2 is SYDVKM. CDR3 bases: TGTGCCAGCAGTTTAGGGGGAAGGGGGCGCGGGGCCTACGAGCAGTACTTC. This sequence encodes CASSLGGRGRGAYEQYF.

V gene TRBV19 combines with J gene TRBJ1-5; D may be TRBD1 (5 bases). CDR3 length: 18 residues. Germline CDR1 is LNHDA and CDR2 is SQIVND (reference sequence). Trimming took 3 bases from V and 0 from J, leaving 18 bases between them. The CDR3 reads CASSMVAGGGYSNQPQHF. In DNA, the CDR3 is TGTGCCAGTAGTATGGTGGCGGGGGGGGGATATAGCAATCAGCCCCAGCATTTT.

J is TRBJ1-1 and V is TRBV28; D gene unclear. Between the trimmed V and J ends, which lost 5 bases and 2 bases, there was a span of 9 bases. The V gene's germline CDR1 is MDHEN and CDR2 SYDVKM. The CDR3 has 13 amino acids. CDR3 loop: CASSPPGNTEAFF. In DNA, the CDR3 is TGTGCCAGCAGTCCCCCGGGTAACACTGAAGCTTTCTTT.

The rearrangement joins TRBV7-3 to TRBJ1-1; unclear D gene. The CDR3 contains 13 residues. The germline CDR1 and CDR2 sequences are SGHTA and FQGTGA. Trimming removed 5 bases from V and 3 bases from J, with 10 bases in between. DNA of the CDR3: TGTGCCAGCAGCCTAGAGCGAGACACTGAAGCTTTCTTT. It yields the protein CASSLERDTEAFF. The full variable domain, completed using reference TRBV7-3 and TRBJ1-1, is GAGVSQTPSNKVTEKGKYVELRCDPISGHTALYWYRQSLGQGPEFLIYFQGTGAADDSGLPNDRFFAVRPEGSVSTLKIQRTERGDSAVYLCASSLERDTEAFFGQGTRLTVV.

The V call is TRBV5-6, the J call TRBJ1-2; D perhaps matches TRBD1 (5 bases). CDR1 and CDR2 from the germline V gene are SGHDT and YYEEEE. Trimming pared 0 bases from V and 5 bases from J, leaving 11 bases between. The CDR3 runs 14 residues. DNA of the CDR3: TGTGCCAGCAGCTTGGGGCAGGGATGGTATGGCTACACCTTC. Amino acid sequence: CASSLGQGWYGYTF.

The genes are TRBV10-3 and TRBJ1-5, with 8 bases lining up with TRBD1. CDR1 and CDR2 (germline): ENHRY, SYGVKD. CDR3 size: 13 residues. After removal of 9 bases from V and 3 bases from J, the junction contained 4 bases not matched to a gene. The DNA of the CDR3 is TGTGCCATTAGGACAGGGCCCAATCAGCCCCAGCATTTT. Its protein product is CAIRTGPNQPQHF.

The chain recombines TRBV9 with TRBJ2-7, with D maybe TRBD2 (6 bases). The CDR3 consists of 15 residues. Trimming removed 0 bases at V and 0 bases at J, with 10 bases between. Per germline, CDR1 SGDLS and CDR2 YYNGEE. Here the CDR3 reads CASSVGDGGSYEQYF. In nucleotides, the CDR3 is TGTGCCAGCAGCGTAGGGGACGGGGGCTCCTACGAGCAGTACTTC.

J is TRBJ1-1 and V is TRBV24-1; TRBD1 matches 7 bases. V gave up 5 bases and J gave up 8 bases; unmatched junction bases: 7. The germline CDR1 and CDR2 sequences are KGHDR and SFDVKD. The CDR3 contains 13 residues. In DNA, the CDR3 is TGTGCCACCAGTGCCCCGGGACAGCTAGAAGCTTTCTTT. It codes for CATSAPGQLEAFF.

V gene TRBV4-1 combines with J gene TRBJ2-3, with a weak D call TRBD2 (6 bases). Deletions cut 6 bases from V and 1 base from J, with 14 bases between. Per the germline V gene, CDR1 is MGHRA and CDR2 is YSYEKL. CDR3 length equals 15 residues. In nucleotides, the CDR3 is TGCGCCAGCAGTCTCGGGGGTTGGGGCACAGATACGCAGTATTTT. Encoded protein: CASSLGGWGTDTQYF.

V is TRBV11-1 and J is TRBJ1-1; D is unresolved. The CDR3 is 15 residues long. Germline V gene sequence: CDR1 SGHAT, CDR2 FQDESV (reference sequence). Trimming took off 5 bases at V and 6 bases at J, with 19 bases between the two ends. DNA for the CDR3: TGTGCCAGCAGCGATAGATCGGGGAATAACGCTGAAGCTTTCTTT. Translating it yields CASSDRSGNNAEAFF.

The chain carries TRBV7-2 and TRBJ1-2, with 8 bases identical to TRBD1. The germline CDR1 and CDR2 sequences are SGHTA and FQGNSA. This CDR3 comprises 13 residues. The V gene end was trimmed by 4 bases and the J gene end by 4 bases; junction bases not matched to a gene: 2. CDR3 sequence reads: CASSSTGGYGYTF. The CDR3 region has the DNA TGTGCCAGCAGCTCCACAGGGGGCTATGGCTACACCTTC.

The V call is TRBV11-2, the J call TRBJ2-3; 12 bases align to TRBD2. The CDR3 has 17 residues. Germline assignment: CDR1 SGHAT and CDR2 FQNNGV. V shed 6 bases and J 6 bases; nucleotides not matched to a gene: 13. This CDR3 reads CASSFDLAGGRLDTQYF. CDR3 nucleotide sequence: TGTGCCAGCAGTTTCGACCTAGCGGGGGGGCGCCTGGATACGCAGTATTTT. Full variable domain (rest looked up from reference TRBV11-2 and TRBJ2-3): EAGVAQSPRYKIIEKRQSVAFWCNPISGHATLYWYQQILGQGPKLLIQFQNNGVVDDSQLPKDRFSAERLKGVDSTLKIQPAKLEDSAVYLCASSFDLAGGRLDTQYFGPGTRLTVL.